This TCR beta chain was obtained from a study of beta chain features in type 1 diabetes. Every donor had blood drawn once into heparin, around 120 mL on average. Of the isolated RNA, all was reverse transcribed, and so the sequenced material was expressed TCRB transcripts. TCRdb's table, derived via immunoSEQ multiplex PCR, lists solely in-frame clones and lacks some. The sample shows about 270,000 clones, 14% of them seen only once. Findings and limits, study-wide: More deletions and fewer insertions at VDJ junctions were seen in type 1 diabetes patients. People with Type 1 diabetes carried modestly yet significantly shorter TCRB CDR3s in all four CD4+ subsets. A greater similarity of naive, central memory and Treg TCRB repertoires was seen among patients than among healthy donors.

The CDR3 extends over 13 amino acids. V shed 6 bases, J shed 8 bases, and the junction held 7 bases outside the gene matches. Per germline, CDR1 MGHDK and CDR2 SYGVNS. This clone was observed a few times. The antigen is unknown. Sample: naive CD4+ T cells from blood. This chain connects TRBV25-1 to TRBJ1-2, with TRBD1 identical over 9 bases. This receptor was obtained from a man younger than 40 with type 1 diabetes. The CDR3 region is CASRGTGRRGYTF. CDR3 DNA sequence: TGTGCCAGCAGAGGGACAGGGCGTAGGGGCTACACCTTC.